A single TCR beta chain is shown here with its context. What it binds is not known. Looked up from germline, CDR1 is LNHNV and CDR2 is YYDKDF (reference sequence). The J segment lost 2 bases and the V segment lost 1 base, leaving 5 bases of the junction unmatched. The CDR3 is 17 amino acids. The data originate from a study of T cells in localized non-small cell lung cancer. Study results and limitations: The study linked higher blood T cell density to longer overall survival. A single tumor region was sequenced, leaving heterogeneity possible. T cell clonality was highest in uninvolved adjacent lung, above tumor. Adjacent lung exhibited a median of around 60 among the 100 most abundant tumor clones.

Profiling relied on immunoSEQ multiplex PCR, and the TCRdb table lists in-frame clones only, not all of them. The top ten clones hold more than 9.5% of a sample with around 3,000 clones, about 28% of them seen once. Material: lung tumor tissue, obtained before any cancer treatment. The genes are TRBV15 and TRBJ2-3; 11 bases match TRBD2. The sequence came from a man aged 40-75 years with stage I lung adenocarcinoma. Here the CDR3 DNA reads TGTGCCACCAGCAGAGGAGAGACTAGCGGGGACACAGATACGCAGTATTTT. Its protein is CATSRGETSGDTDTQYF.